What follows are 15 T cell receptor beta chains derived from one specimen sequenced in a study of identical twins. TCRdb used MiXCR to reprocess the 5' RACE reads, holding one entry per CDR3 protein. The sample has roughly 750,000 distinct CDR3 sequences, less than 25% seen once. These data also featured in a second study, about T cells expressing NK-cell markers.

The sample comprised PBMCs. The origin of the receptors is a woman between 18 and 29 years old in good health.

This clonotype was counted at least ten times. CDR3 in amino acids: CASSTRTSGYNEQFF. The CDR3 coding sequence is TGTGCCAGCAGCACCCGGACTAGCGGTTACAATGAGCAGTTCTTC. V usage is TRBV6-1 and J usage is TRBJ2-1, with 10 bases that match TRBD2. The CDR3 has 15 residues. Germline assignment: CDR1 MNHNS and CDR2 SASEGT. V shed 6 bases and J 4 bases; nucleotides not matched to a gene: 6.

This clonotype was counted many times. The rearrangement uses TRBV15 and TRBJ2-1; 12 bases line up with TRBD2. This CDR3 is 15 amino acids long. Germline V gives CDR1 LNHNV, CDR2 YYDKDF (reference sequence). Trimming at V came to 5 bases and at J to 7 bases, leaving 6 bases not matched to a gene. CDR3 region: CATSASGGAFNEQFF. Written as DNA, the CDR3 is TGTGCCACCAGCGCTAGCGGGGGGGCTTTTAATGAGCAGTTCTTC. Complete variable domain (other parts from reference TRBV15 and TRBJ2-1): DAMVIQNPRYQVTQFGKPVTLSCSQTLNHNVMYWYQQKSSQAPKLLFHYYDKDFNNEADTPDNFQSRRPNTSFCFLDIRSPGLGDTAMYLCATSASGGAFNEQFFGPGTRLTVL.

This clonotype has a single count. With a much larger clone just one base away, this may be a read error. V is TRBV5-5 and J is TRBJ1-1, with D uncertain. There are 13 residues in the CDR3. CDR1 is SGHKS and CDR2 is YYEKEE in the germline V gene (reference sequence). In DNA, the CDR3 is TGTGCCAGCAGCCCCATGGGGAACATTGAAGCTTTCTTT. Translated, it gives CASSPMGNIEAFF.

The chain links TRBV29-1 to TRBJ2-1; weak D call: TRBD2 (5 bases). The CDR3 totals 12 residues. CDR1 and CDR2 from the germline V gene are SQVTM and ANQGSEA. Trimming pared 4 bases from V and 9 bases from J, leaving 13 bases between. CDR3 protein: CSVVGSFSEQFF. The CDR3 DNA sequence: TGCAGCGTTGTGGGGAGTTTTAGTGAGCAGTTCTTC.

This rearrangement joins TRBV12-3 or TRBV12-4 to TRBJ2-4; tentative D call: TRBD1 (6 bases). The V gene lost 8 bases and the J gene lost 6 bases, with 23 bases spanning the gap. The CDR3 is made up of 16 amino acids. DNA of the CDR3: TGTGCCAGCTCTCGTGGGGGCAGGCGACCGATAAACATTCAGTACTTC. Its protein product is CASSRGGRRPINIQYF.

This clonotype was counted between two and nine times. This CDR3 reads CASTRKRDTQYF. CDR3 bases: TGTGCCAGCACCAGGAAAAGGGATACGCAGTATTTT. V and J are TRBV7-2 and TRBJ2-3; no definite D call. The V end was cut by 7 bases, the J end by 6 bases, with 11 bases between. From germline, CDR1 is SGHTA and CDR2 FQGNSA. This CDR3 has 12 amino acids.

This clonotype was observed a handful of times. The chain is built from TRBV7-9 and TRBJ2-3; tentatively, D is TRBD2 (5 bases). The germline gives CDR1 SEHNR, CDR2 FQNEAQ (reference sequence). The CDR3 consists of 13 residues. V was trimmed by 8 bases and J by 4 bases, leaving 13 bases between them. CDR3 nucleotide sequence: TGTGCCAGCCCTGGAGGTACAGCAGATACGCAGTATTTT. This codes for CASPGGTADTQYF.

The chain combines TRBV20-1 with TRBJ2-5, with TRBD2 matching 15 bases. Germline values: CDR1 DFQATT, CDR2 SNEGSKA (reference sequence). With 7 bases clipped from V and 5 bases from J, the junction kept 8 bases outside the gene matches. This CDR3 region has 15 residues. In DNA form, the CDR3 reads TGCAGTGGTAGTGGACTAGCGGGAGGGTGGGAGACCCAGTACTTC. Amino acid sequence: CSGSGLAGGWETQYF.

The rearrangement joins TRBV9 to TRBJ2-5; 13 positions agree with TRBD2. The CDR3 consists of 16 residues. Germline CDR1 SGDLS, CDR2 YYNGEE. V gave up 4 bases and J gave up 4 bases; unmatched junction bases: 7. CDR3 nucleotides: TGTGCCAGCAGCTTGGGACTAGCGGGATTCTCAGAGACCCAGTACTTC. It encodes CASSLGLAGFSETQYF. The full variable domain, with the rest looked up from reference TRBV9 and TRBJ2-5, is DSGVTQTPKHLITATGQRVTLRCSPRSGDLSVYWYQQSLDQGLQFLIQYYNGEERAKGNILERFSAQQFPDLHSELNLSSLELGDSALYFCASSLGLAGFSETQYFGPGTRLLVL.

This clonotype was detected only a few times. The J gene is TRBJ2-7, the V gene TRBV10-3; 14 bases fit TRBD2. From germline, CDR1 is ENHRY and CDR2 SYGVKD. With 8 bases clipped from V and 3 bases from J, the junction kept 0 bases outside the gene matches. This CDR3 is 13 amino acids long. CDR3 region: CAIGTSGGYEQYF. The CDR3 region has the DNA TGTGCCATCGGGACTAGCGGGGGCTACGAGCAGTACTTC.

This clonotype was picked up many times. The chain links TRBV20-1 to TRBJ2-1; maybe TRBD2 (7 bases). CDR3 length equals 14 residues. Between the trimmed V and J ends, which lost 4 bases and 0 bases, there was a span of 10 bases. Germline CDR1 and CDR2: DFQATT and SNEGSKA (reference sequence). The CDR3 spells CSAIRGGSYNEQFF. DNA for the CDR3: TGCAGTGCTATAAGGGGGGGCTCCTACAATGAGCAGTTCTTC.

V gene TRBV12-3 or TRBV12-4 combines with J gene TRBJ2-7; the D is unclear. Trimming shortened V by 3 bases and J by 2 bases, and 8 bases separated the two germline ends. This CDR3 region has 13 residues. CDR3 sequence: CASSFHPPYEQYF. Written as DNA, the CDR3 is TGTGCCAGCAGTTTCCACCCCCCCTACGAGCAGTACTTC.

This clonotype showed up just a few times. CDR3 protein: CASSLEGLRATPYEQYF. The CDR3 DNA reads as TGTGCCAGCAGCTTGGAAGGGCTTCGGGCTACACCCTACGAGCAGTACTTC. The chain couples TRBV5-5 to TRBJ2-7; D call uncertain. Trimming stripped 0 bases from V and 2 bases from J, with 18 bases between. The CDR3 runs to 17 residues. Germline V lookup: CDR1 SGHKS, CDR2 YYEKEE (reference sequence).

The chain links TRBV12-3 or TRBV12-4 to TRBJ2-5; no clear D. There are 11 residues in the CDR3. With 7 bases removed from V and 7 bases from J, the gap between germline ends came to 10 bases. The CDR3 DNA follows: TGTGCCAGCACCTTATGGGGGACCCAGTACTTC. It translates to CASTLWGTQYF.

The chain is built from TRBV12-3 or TRBV12-4 and TRBJ2-1; D is ambiguous. The CDR3 has 13 amino acids. V lost 6 bases and J lost 3, with 9 bases in between. The CDR3 region is CASRPNVYNEQFF. The CDR3, as DNA: TGTGCCAGCAGACCAAATGTCTACAATGAGCAGTTCTTC.